This T cell receptor beta chain came from a study of blood T cell repertoires in COVID-19. For the study at large: The samples span acute and convalescent COVID-19 from the United States, Italy and Spain. Nucleic acid was either cDNA or gDNA, and it came from T cells, B-cell-depleted T cells, or PBMCs.

The CDR3 runs to 13 residues. Trimming shortened V by 8 bases and J by 0 bases, and 11 bases separated the two germline ends. CDR1 is MDHEN and CDR2 is SYDVKM in the germline V gene. As originally analysed: Amplification with reference gene primers provided the estimates of nucleated cell counts. Produced via immunoSEQ multiplex PCR; TCRdb's table is partial and in-frame only. The V and J calls and clone size come from that table; D and trimming were worked out from the DNA. Here the sample spans about 120,000 clones, around nine tenths being singletons. This chain links TRBV28 with TRBJ2-7, with TRBD1 as a possible D gene (6 bases). Sequenced: peripheral blood. The sequence was obtained from a woman in her forties or fifties with active or convalescent COVID-19. Written as DNA, the CDR3 is TGTGCCAGCCTTGGGACACCCTCCTACGAGCAGTACTTC. It is translated as CASLGTPSYEQYF.